One sample yielded the 22 T cell receptor beta chains listed below, sequenced in a study of PD-1 blockade in mismatch repair-deficient tumors. Some clones are missing from TCRdb's copy, which holds only in-frame ones; the method was immunoSEQ multiplex PCR. The table lists approximately 40,000 clones, roughly three quarters of them singletons. The specimen comprised peripheral blood, sampled 4 weeks after starting pembrolizumab. The receptors were gathered from an adult with mismatch repair-deficient cancer.

This chain connects TRBV19 to TRBJ2-5; TRBD2 is a possible D gene (6 bases). The germline V gene has CDR1 LNHDA and CDR2 SQIVND (reference sequence). The CDR3 length is 17 residues. Trimming shortened V by 1 base and J by 0 bases, and 15 bases separated the two germline ends. CDR3 residues: CASSIVGGSGDQETQYF. CDR3 DNA: TGTGCCAGTAGTATAGTAGGTGGTAGCGGAGACCAAGAGACCCAGTACTTC.

The V gene is TRBV14, the J gene TRBJ2-2; D is perhaps TRBD1 (6 bases). This CDR3 region has 17 residues. CDR1 and CDR2 from the germline V gene are SGHDN and FVKESK. V lost 4 bases, J lost 0 bases, and 15 bases lay in between. The CDR3 DNA sequence: TGTGCCAGCAGCCGGTTAGGACAGTTCGCGAACACCGGGGAGCTGTTTTTT. Amino acid sequence: CASSRLGQFANTGELFF.

This sequence joins TRBV14 and TRBJ1-1; D remains ambiguous. Looked up from germline, CDR1 is SGHDN and CDR2 is FVKESK. V gave up 4 bases and J gave up 1 base, with 10 bases separating them. There are 14 residues in the CDR3. The CDR3 spells CASSPETSNTEAFF. CDR3 DNA sequence: TGTGCCAGCAGCCCCGAGACATCGAACACTGAAGCTTTCTTT.

V usage is TRBV18 and J usage is TRBJ2-6, with D unclear. This CDR3 spans 14 amino acids. Trimming stripped 5 bases from V and 0 bases from J, with 5 bases between. CDR1 is KGHSH, CDR2 LQKENI, per germline. CDR3 protein: CASSMASGANVLTF. CDR3 nucleotides: TGTGCCAGCTCAATGGCCTCTGGGGCCAACGTCCTGACTTTC.

The chain combines TRBV30 with TRBJ2-1; 7 bases line up with TRBD2. J was trimmed by 6 bases and V by 3 bases; bases with no gene match: 2. CDR3 size: 12 residues. Germline V CDR1 and CDR2: GTSNPN, SVGIG (reference sequence). CDR3 sequence: CAWSGRTNEQFF. In nucleotides, the CDR3 is TGTGCCTGGAGCGGGAGGACCAATGAGCAGTTCTTC.

This chain joins TRBV30 and TRBJ1-1; TRBD1 might be the D (6 bases). This CDR3 region has 14 residues. Trimming pared 4 bases from V and 4 bases from J, leaving 16 bases between. In germline, CDR1 is GTSNPN, CDR2 SVGIG (reference sequence). CDR3 protein: CAWIRGGGFTEAFF. The DNA of the CDR3 is TGTGCCTGGATCCGAGGAGGGGGTTTCACTGAAGCTTTCTTT.

The gene calls are TRBV18 and TRBJ2-7; D not certain. The ends were cut back, 4 bases at V and 3 bases at J, with 13 bases in the middle. Germline loops: CDR1 KGHSH, CDR2 LQKENI. The CDR3 totals 14 residues. The DNA of the CDR3 is TGTGCCAGCTCACTTGAGGACCCGAGCTACGAGCAGTACTTC. Protein: CASSLEDPSYEQYF.

This clone appeared once. The rearrangement links TRBV13 to TRBJ2-7; D not resolved. Looked up from germline, CDR1 is PRHDT and CDR2 is FYEKMQ (reference sequence). Trimming cost V 0 bases and J 7 bases, with 19 bases left between them. CDR3 size: 16 residues. As DNA, the CDR3 is TGTGCCAGCAGCTTAGGCCGCTTCAGTCGTACGTTAGAGCAGTACTTC. Protein sequence: CASSLGRFSRTLEQYF.

This sequence joins TRBV7-2 and TRBJ1-5, with TRBD1 as a possible D gene (5 bases). Germline V gene lookup returns CDR1 SGHTA and CDR2 FQGNSA. The CDR3 contains 17 residues. The germline V and J ends were trimmed by 4 bases and 0 bases, with 16 bases remaining between them. CDR3 amino acids: CASSSIPGTYSNQPQHF. The CDR3 bases are TGTGCCAGCAGCTCCATACCGGGGACTTATAGCAATCAGCCCCAGCATTTT.

The chain links TRBV9 to TRBJ2-7; D unresolved. CDR3 size: 15 residues. Germline-derived CDR1 and CDR2 are SGDLS and YYNGEE. Trimming removed 5 bases at V and 2 bases at J, with 17 bases between. The CDR3 spells CASSRLPTGTYEQYF. The CDR3 DNA reads as TGTGCCAGCAGTCGACTGCCAACTGGTACCTACGAGCAGTACTTC.

The gene calls are TRBV7-3 and TRBJ2-1; TRBD1 aligns across 11 bases. The CDR3 contains 15 residues. Germline V gene data show CDR1 as SGHTA and CDR2 as FQGTGA. V lost 5 bases and J lost 8; bases outside the gene matches: 8. CDR3 DNA: TGTGCCAGCAGCGAAGGACAGGGGGCATTCTATGAGCAGTTCTTC. Translating it yields CASSEGQGAFYEQFF.

V and J are TRBV5-8 and TRBJ1-1; 7 positions agree with TRBD1. The V gene end was trimmed by 7 bases and the J gene end by 2 bases; junction bases not matched to a gene: 11. Germline V gene data show CDR1 as SGHTS and CDR2 as YDEGEE. The CDR3 is made up of 15 amino acids. The DNA of the CDR3 is TGTGCCAGCGCAAAAAAGGGGGCCTCTAACACTGAAGCTTTCTTT. Protein sequence: CASAKKGASNTEAFF.

In this sample, this clone turned up a few times. This chain connects TRBV9 to TRBJ2-7, with TRBD2 matching 8 bases. Germline V gene sequence: CDR1 SGDLS, CDR2 YYNGEE. This CDR3 has 14 amino acids. Trimming cost V 0 bases and J 6 bases; bases outside gene matches: 5. The CDR3 region is CASSVAGGPGEQYF. As DNA, the CDR3 is TGTGCCAGCAGCGTAGCGGGAGGGCCGGGCGAGCAGTACTTC.

The genes are TRBV21-1 and TRBJ1-1; the listed D gene, TRBD1, was not tested against the DNA. TRBV21-1 is assigned pseudogene status. CDR3 length: 13 amino acids. DNA of the CDR3: TGTGCCAGCAGCAAAGACAGGGAAAATGAAGCTTTCTTT. It translates to CASSKDRENEAFF.

The genes are TRBV9 and TRBJ2-1, with D possibly matching TRBD1 (6 bases). There are 14 residues in the CDR3. CDR1 is SGDLS, CDR2 YYNGEE, per germline. The V end lost 0 bases, the J end lost 7 bases, and 11 bases lay between the germline ends. The CDR3 spells CASSVDLRGNEQFF. The CDR3 DNA follows: TGTGCCAGCAGCGTAGATCTAAGGGGGAATGAGCAGTTCTTC.

The rearrangement uses TRBV7-9 and TRBJ2-4, with D possibly being TRBD1 (5 bases). Trimming took off 4 bases at V and 5 bases at J, with 12 bases between the two ends. This CDR3 has 14 amino acids. Germline lookup yields CDR1 SEHNR and CDR2 FQNEAQ (reference sequence). The CDR3 region is CASSSRQIENIQYF. The DNA of the CDR3 is TGTGCCAGCAGCTCAAGACAGATCGAAAACATTCAGTACTTC.

Notes on this clone: Other DNA sequences of this sample code for an identical CDR3. The chain couples TRBV7-9 to TRBJ2-2; either TRBD1 or TRBD2 may supply D (6 bases each). V lost 1 base to trimming and J lost 5 bases, with 14 bases between them. Germline V gene data show CDR1 as SEHNR and CDR2 as FQNEAQ (reference sequence). This CDR3 is 16 amino acids long. The DNA for the CDR3 is TGTGCCAGCAGCTTAGGGACCAAGGGGGGTACCGGGGAGCTGTTTTTT. Its protein is CASSLGTKGGTGELFF.

This clone was seen a handful of times. Here the CDR3 reads CASSVPGTGVYEQYF. The CDR3 DNA follows: TGTGCCAGCAGCGTACCCGGGACAGGGGTATACGAGCAGTACTTC. The chain uses TRBV7-9 and TRBJ2-7; TRBD1 matches at 10 bases. Germline CDR1 and CDR2: SEHNR and FQNEAQ (reference sequence). The trim removed 5 bases at V and 4 bases at J, leaving 8 bases unmatched. The CDR3 covers 15 residues.

The chain is built from TRBV6-1 and TRBJ2-7; TRBD1 is a possible D gene (7 bases). CDR1 is MNHNS, CDR2 SASEGT, per germline. Trimming took off 0 bases at V and 3 bases at J, with 15 bases between the two ends. This CDR3 region has 16 residues. CDR3 DNA: TGTGCCAGCAGTGAAGCGCTTCGGGGGACAGACTACGAGCAGTACTTC. This codes for CASSEALRGTDYEQYF.

The table lists this clone with a count of one. J is TRBJ2-7 and V is TRBV6-5; D may be TRBD1 (5 bases). CDR1 MNHEY and CDR2 SVGAGI come from the germline V gene. V dropped 2 bases and J dropped 7 bases, with 18 bases sitting between them. The CDR3 loop spans 15 amino acids. The CDR3 is CASSYGERGIEEQYF. In DNA, the CDR3 is TGTGCCAGCAGTTACGGAGAAAGGGGTATTGAGGAGCAGTACTTC.

The V and J genes are TRBV11-2 and TRBJ2-5; 10 bases line up with TRBD1. CDR3 size: 18 residues. J was trimmed by 5 bases and V by 0 bases; bases with no gene match: 12. Germline assignment: CDR1 SGHAT and CDR2 FQNNGV. CDR3 DNA: TGTGCCAGCAGCTTAGAAGGAAGTGGGGACAGGGGAAGGGAGACCCAGTACTTC. It encodes CASSLEGSGDRGRETQYF.

The V and J genes are TRBV7-8 and TRBJ2-3; tentative D call: TRBD2 (5 bases). CDR1 SGHVS and CDR2 FQNEAQ come from the germline V gene. V was shortened by 3 bases and J by 0 bases, with 7 bases between the two germline ends. This CDR3 is built from 14 residues. The CDR3 bases are TGTGCCAGCAGCTTTACTAGGAGCACAGATACGCAGTATTTT. Encoded protein: CASSFTRSTDTQYF.